The 10 T cell receptor beta chains below all came from one sample that was sequenced in a study of OX40 agonist ivuxolimab in advanced cancers. Repertoires were generated with immunoSEQ multiplex PCR, while TCRdb's copy carries only in-frame clones and drops some. The sample records roughly 48,000 clones, roughly 84% being singletons. The specimen was CD4+ or CD8+ T cells sorted from blood, collected in a trial of the OX40 agonist ivuxolimab. The receptors were sampled from an adult with an advanced solid tumor such as melanoma, head and neck, liver or kidney cancer.

This chain connects TRBV5-1 to TRBJ2-3, with D unresolved. This CDR3 contains 15 residues. Trimming pared 2 bases from V and 0 bases from J, leaving 10 bases between. Per germline, CDR1 SGHRS and CDR2 YFSETQ. The CDR3: CASSFDTPSTDTQYF. CDR3 in DNA: TGCGCCAGCAGCTTCGACACCCCTAGCACAGATACGCAGTATTTT.

V and J are TRBV2 and TRBJ1-2; unclear D gene. Trimming stripped 6 bases from V and 4 bases from J, with 6 bases between. CDR1 is SNHLY and CDR2 is FYNNEI in the germline V gene. The CDR3 is 11 residues long. The DNA of the CDR3 is TGTGCCAGCAGCGTGGGCTATGGCTACACCTTC. It yields the protein CASSVGYGYTF.

The V and J genes are TRBV6-5 and TRBJ2-2; D is unresolved. This CDR3 region has 14 residues. Trimming stripped 3 bases from V and 0 bases from J, with 5 bases between. CDR1 is MNHEY, CDR2 SVGAGI, per germline. CDR3 loop: CASSYLANTGELFF. CDR3 coding DNA: TGTGCCAGCAGTTATCTCGCGAACACCGGGGAGCTGTTTTTT.

The J gene is TRBJ1-5, the V gene TRBV10-3; weak D call: TRBD1 (5 bases). CDR3 length equals 15 residues. CDR1 is ENHRY and CDR2 is SYGVKD in the germline V gene. The ends were cut back, 3 bases at V and 0 bases at J, with 9 bases in the middle. The CDR3 region has the DNA TGTGCCATCAGTGAAGAGGGGATTAGCAATCAGCCCCAGCATTTT. It translates to CAISEEGISNQPQHF.

The chain uses TRBV5-1 and TRBJ1-1; maybe TRBD1 (5 bases). The CDR3 length is 15 residues. CDR1 is SGHRS and CDR2 is YFSETQ in the germline V gene. Trimming shortened V by 0 bases and J by 3 bases, and 12 bases separated the two germline ends. CDR3 protein: CASSLGGTADTEAFF. CDR3 DNA: TGCGCCAGCAGCTTGGGAGGGACGGCTGACACTGAAGCTTTCTTT.

This chain uses TRBV30 with TRBJ2-7; the match to TRBD1 covers 7 bases. The V gene end was trimmed by 2 bases and the J gene end by 4 bases; junction bases not matched to a gene: 17. Germline CDR1 is GTSNPN and CDR2 is SVGIG (reference sequence). CDR3 length equals 17 residues. This chain's CDR3 is CAWSRPPTGAPRYEQYF. The CDR3 nucleotides read TGTGCCTGGAGTCGCCCCCCCACAGGGGCACCTAGGTACGAGCAGTACTTC.

The chain recombines TRBV28 with TRBJ2-1; D perhaps matches TRBD1 (6 bases). The CDR3 is made up of 13 amino acids. The germline gives CDR1 MDHEN, CDR2 SYDVKM. The germline V and J ends were trimmed by 5 bases and 12 bases, with 17 bases remaining between them. In DNA form, the CDR3 reads TGTGCCAGCAGTGGAACAGGGTTTTTTTCGCAGTTCTTC. It encodes CASSGTGFFSQFF.

V gene TRBV7-6 combines with J gene TRBJ2-2; maybe TRBD2 (6 bases). The V gene's germline CDR1 is SGHVS and CDR2 FNYEAQ. CDR3 length equals 15 residues. Trimming removed 0 bases at V and 1 base at J, with 6 bases between. CDR3 region: CASSLAGGNTGELFF. In nucleotides, the CDR3 is TGTGCCAGCAGCTTAGCGGGGGGGAACACCGGGGAGCTGTTTTTT.

V and J are TRBV5-1 and TRBJ2-5, with D uncertain. V lost 3 bases and J 2 bases, leaving 11 bases between the germline ends. CDR1 and CDR2 (germline): SGHRS, YFSETQ. CDR3 length: 14 residues. This CDR3 is CASSSGRMQETQYF. In DNA, the CDR3 is TGCGCCAGCAGCTCCGGACGGATGCAAGAGACCCAGTACTTC.

The chain recombines TRBV27 with TRBJ2-3; D may be TRBD1 or TRBD2 (6 bases each). Germline V lookup: CDR1 MNHEY, CDR2 SMNVEV (reference sequence). V lost 6 bases and J lost 2, with 12 bases in between. The CDR3 runs 14 residues. The CDR3 loop reads CASRLWGATDTQYF. The DNA of the CDR3 is TGTGCCAGCAGATTGTGGGGGGCCACAGATACGCAGTATTTT.